A single sample gave rise to the 20 T cell receptor beta chains below, sequenced in a study of CD8+ T cells in alopecia areata. Extraction and reverse transcription of RNA yielded cDNA as the sequencing template. Produced via immunoSEQ multiplex PCR; TCRdb's table is partial and in-frame only. The repertoire holds 50,000 to 70,000 clones, with 44% as singletons. The source material was NKG2D-low CD8+ T cells sorted from blood. The source of these receptors is a human donor with alopecia areata.

The V and J genes are TRBV7-8 and TRBJ1-1; 9 nucleotides agree with TRBD1. With V trimmed by 5 bases and J by 3 bases, 10 bases remained unmatched. The length of the CDR3 is 16 residues. From germline, CDR1 is SGHVS and CDR2 FQNEAQ. The CDR3 DNA sequence: TGTGCCAGCAGCGACGCACTACAGGGGGCCGACACTGAAGCTTTCTTT. Its protein product is CASSDALQGADTEAFF.

This clone has just a few counts. This sequence joins TRBV29-1 and TRBJ2-7; 8 bases are a match to TRBD2. From germline, CDR1 is SQVTM and CDR2 ANQGSEA. The V gene end was trimmed by 3 bases and the J gene end by 5 bases; junction bases not matched to a gene: 3. CDR3 length: 12 amino acids. CDR3 protein: CSVEGGGHEQYF. The CDR3, as DNA: TGCAGCGTTGAGGGCGGGGGGCACGAGCAGTACTTC.

This clone turned up a few times. The rearrangement joins TRBV7-3 to TRBJ2-3; D might be TRBD2 (6 bases). Germline CDR1 is SGHTA and CDR2 is FQGTGA. The CDR3 is made up of 15 amino acids. V was pared by 5 bases and J by 0 bases, with 12 bases between. Written as DNA, the CDR3 is TGTGCCAGCAGCCCCGGCGGGGCCAGCACAGATACGCAGTATTTT. As protein: CASSPGGASTDTQYF.

The table lists this clone with a count of one. The chain recombines TRBV5-6 with TRBJ2-1, with D perhaps given as TRBD1 or TRBD2 (5 bases each). CDR1 and CDR2 from the germline V gene are SGHDT and YYEEEE. There are 13 residues in the CDR3. Trimming took 0 bases from V and 5 from J, leaving 6 bases between them. The CDR3 here is CASSLVGDNEQFF. DNA for the CDR3: TGTGCCAGCAGCTTGGTGGGGGACAATGAGCAGTTCTTC.

The rearrangement uses TRBV6-5 and TRBJ2-5; D is unresolved. The J call may be mistaken, given a closer DNA end match to TRBJ2-7. The CDR3 covers 12 residues. CDR1 and CDR2 from the germline V gene are MNHEY and SVGAGI. CDR3 DNA: TGTGCCAGCAGTGCCCCCTCCTACGAGCAGTACTTC. It encodes CASSAPSYEQYF.

The genes are TRBV29-1 and TRBJ1-1; D not certain. This CDR3 comprises 12 residues. With 2 bases removed from V and 8 bases from J, the gap between germline ends came to 12 bases. Germline loops: CDR1 SQVTM, CDR2 ANQGSEA. For the CDR3, the DNA is TGCAGCGTTGAATTTGAGGCAGAGGAAGCTTTCTTT. Encoded protein: CSVEFEAEEAFF.

This chain links TRBV2 with TRBJ1-5; maybe TRBD1 (5 bases). Between the trimmed V and J ends, which lost 6 bases and 7 bases, there was a span of 19 bases. The CDR3 consists of 15 residues. Germline CDR1 and CDR2: SNHLY and FYNNEI. CDR3 nucleotides: TGTGCCAGCAGCGCCGGGACTGAAAAAGGCCAGCCCCAGCATTTT. Amino acid sequence: CASSAGTEKGQPQHF.

This clone was counted a single time. The V call is TRBV7-8, the J call TRBJ2-7; D gene ambiguous. The V end was cut by 2 bases, the J end by 7 bases, with 15 bases between. Germline values: CDR1 SGHVS, CDR2 FQNEAQ. This CDR3 spans 14 amino acids. The CDR3 coding sequence is TGTGCCAGCAGCTTATCGCCTCCCCGGGCGGAGCAGTACTTC. Amino acids: CASSLSPPRAEQYF.

This sequence joins TRBV7-2 and TRBJ2-7, with TRBD2 matching 7 bases. CDR1 is SGHTA and CDR2 is FQGNSA in the germline V gene. J was trimmed by 7 bases and V by 5 bases; bases with no gene match: 5. The CDR3 has 12 amino acids. The chain's CDR3 is CASSSSGREQYF. DNA for the CDR3: TGTGCCAGCAGCAGTAGCGGGCGAGAGCAGTACTTC.

Comments on this clone: A far bigger clonotype differs at one base, so this is likely a read error. V gene TRBV10-3 combines with J gene TRBJ2-1; TRBD2 might be the D (6 bases). Germline loops: CDR1 ENHRY, CDR2 SYGVKD. The CDR3 is made up of 12 amino acids. V shed 5 bases and J shed 10 bases, with 12 bases lying between them. CDR3 DNA sequence: TGTGCCATCAGTTACGTGGGAGGCGAGCAGTTCTTC. This encodes CAISYVGGEQFF.

This rearrangement joins TRBV5-6 to TRBJ2-4, with D perhaps matching TRBD1 (5 bases). V lost 0 bases to trimming and J lost 1 base, with 11 bases between them. Germline-derived CDR1 and CDR2 are SGHDT and YYEEEE. The CDR3 contains 16 residues. Written as DNA, the CDR3 is TGTGCCAGCAGCTTGGTGGCAGGGAAGGCCAAAAACATTCAGTACTTC. Its protein is CASSLVAGKAKNIQYF.

This clone was picked up a small number of times. The V and J genes are TRBV9 and TRBJ2-3; a possible D gene is TRBD1 (6 bases). Germline V CDR1 and CDR2: SGDLS, YYNGEE. V gave up 0 bases and J gave up 0 bases, with 14 bases separating them. This CDR3 has 17 amino acids. The CDR3 DNA follows: TGTGCCAGCAGCGTAGGGTCTTGGCAGGGGAGCACAGATACGCAGTATTTT. Its protein product is CASSVGSWQGSTDTQYF.

This clone was counted between two and nine times. The chain is built from TRBV7-9 and TRBJ2-1; 7 bases fit TRBD1. Germline V gene sequence: CDR1 SEHNR, CDR2 FQNEAQ (reference sequence). V shed 6 bases and J 8 bases; nucleotides not matched to a gene: 13. The CDR3 spans 15 residues. The DNA for the CDR3 is TGTGCCAGCAGTCGGGCGGACAGGTCCGTCTATGAGCAGTTCTTC. Amino acids: CASSRADRSVYEQFF.

The rearrangement uses TRBV11-2 and TRBJ2-7; D remains ambiguous. Looked up from germline, CDR1 is SGHAT and CDR2 is FQNNGV. Between the trimmed V and J ends, which lost 4 bases and 7 bases, there was a span of 14 bases. This CDR3 spans 13 amino acids. As DNA, the CDR3 is TGTGCCAGCAGCTCAGCTATCCTACGGGAGCAGTACTTC. The encoded protein is CASSSAILREQYF. Looking up the rest from reference TRBV11-2 and TRBJ2-7 gives the full variable domain: EAGVAQSPRYKIIEKRQSVAFWCNPISGHATLYWYQQILGQGPKLLIQFQNNGVVDDSQLPKDRFSAERLKGVDSTLKIQPAKLEDSAVYLCASSSAILREQYFGPGTRLTVT.

The chain carries TRBV5-4 and TRBJ2-7; 10 bases match TRBD1. The V segment lost 5 bases and the J segment 2 bases; nucleotides outside the gene matches: 4. CDR3 length: 14 amino acids. Germline CDR1 reads SGHNT; CDR2 reads YYREEE (reference sequence). The DNA of the CDR3 is TGTGCCAGCAGAGGGACAGGGGCTGCCTACGAGCAGTACTTC. Amino acid sequence: CASRGTGAAYEQYF.

The chain's CDR3 is CASSLGGLGEQYF. The DNA of the CDR3 is TGTGCCAGCAGTTTAGGGGGCCTCGGTGAGCAGTACTTC. The chain has TRBV27 and TRBJ2-5; D possibly corresponds to TRBD1 (6 bases). V gave up 2 bases and J gave up 11 bases, with 15 bases separating them. The CDR3 runs to 13 residues. Germline-derived CDR1 and CDR2 are MNHEY and SMNVEV (reference sequence).

The V call is TRBV11-2, the J call TRBJ2-1; 7 positions agree with TRBD2. Germline V gives CDR1 SGHAT, CDR2 FQNNGV. This CDR3 spans 17 amino acids. V was clipped by 3 bases and J by 9 bases; unmatched bases: 17. CDR3 region: CASSLGNAAGANGEQFF. The CDR3 coding sequence is TGTGCCAGCAGCTTGGGAAATGCCGCGGGAGCCAATGGTGAGCAGTTCTTC.

The rearrangement joins TRBV27 to TRBJ2-3; D uncertain. In germline, CDR1 is MNHEY, CDR2 SMNVEV (reference sequence). V was cut by 4 bases and J by 3 bases, with 5 bases left in between. This CDR3 is 12 amino acids long. The CDR3 sequence: CASSSRTDTQYF. For the CDR3, the DNA is TGTGCCAGCAGTTCCCGGACAGATACGCAGTATTTT.

This chain joins TRBV7-3 and TRBJ2-3; no reliable D call. CDR3 length: 15 amino acids. The V gene's germline CDR1 is SGHTA and CDR2 FQGTGA. V shed 5 bases and J shed 0 bases, with 12 bases lying between them. The CDR3 DNA is TGTGCCAGCAGCCCGACCACGTGGAGCACAGATACGCAGTATTTT. Encoded protein: CASSPTTWSTDTQYF.

The chain couples TRBV7-9 to TRBJ2-2, with TRBD2 matching 9 bases. There are 15 residues in the CDR3. Trimming removed 6 bases from V and 0 bases from J; junction bases left unmatched: 2. Germline CDR1 and CDR2: SEHNR and FQNEAQ (reference sequence). DNA for the CDR3: TGTGCCAGCAGGCCTAGCGGGGCGAACACCGGGGAGCTGTTTTTT. It translates to CASRPSGANTGELFF.